Below, 12 T cell receptor beta chains from the same sample are listed, as sequenced in a study of CD8 T cells in ankylosing spondylitis (TCRdb year 2017). On the study overall, not on this receptor specifically: Blood from ankylosing spondylitis patients appeared to be characterized by a TCR beta motif made up of several highly homologous amino acid variants.

The library was generated by 5' RACE. Instrument on record: Illumina HiSeq 2500. TCRdb handled the public reads itself, with Q25 trimming in fastp and clone calling in MiXCR, and kept productive beta chains. Each CDR3 protein appears once, grouped with its most common genes and DNA. This sample lists 250,000 to 350,000 distinct CDR3 sequences; under 8.5% were detected once. 14% to 15% of the sample is in the top ten clones. What these receptors recognize is not known. Material for sequencing was blood, either unsorted or a sorted T cell fraction (not recorded which). The receptors shown here come from a male donor with ankylosing spondylitis.

This clonotype was recorded at least ten times. J is TRBJ2-5 and V is TRBV24-1, with 10 bases matching TRBD1. Germline V lookup: CDR1 KGHDR, CDR2 SFDVKD. This CDR3 is 13 amino acids long. V shed 9 bases and J 3 bases; nucleotides not matched to a gene: 3. In DNA, the CDR3 is TGTGCCACCGCTGGGACAGGGGAAGAGACCCAGTACTTC. This gives the protein CATAGTGEETQYF.

This chain's CDR3 is CASSPRRGGPYEQYF. CDR3 DNA sequence: TGTGCCAGCAGCCCGAGGCGGGGGGGACCCTACGAGCAGTACTTC. The V and J genes are TRBV9 and TRBJ2-7; 9 nucleotides agree with TRBD2. Germline trimming cut 4 bases from V and 2 bases from J; bases unmatched to any gene: 7. The V gene's germline CDR1 is SGDLS and CDR2 YYNGEE. The CDR3 loop spans 15 amino acids.

This chain joins TRBV6-5 and TRBJ2-3, with D perhaps given as TRBD1 or TRBD2 (5 bases each). CDR1 and CDR2 from the germline V gene are MNHEY and SVGAGI. The V and J ends lost 1 base and 6 bases respectively, with 17 bases between them. The CDR3 extends over 16 amino acids. The CDR3 DNA follows: TGTGCCAGCAGTTACTTGGGAGCACCACGGGGCGATACGCAGTATTTT. This translates into CASSYLGAPRGDTQYF.

This clonotype was seen at least ten times. This chain joins TRBV29-1 and TRBJ1-1, with a possible D match to TRBD1 (5 bases). Looked up from germline, CDR1 is SQVTM and CDR2 is ANQGSEA. The CDR3 length is 14 residues. Trimming stripped 3 bases from V and 4 bases from J, with 15 bases between. The CDR3 DNA reads TGCAGCGTTGATGAGGGGCCAGCGGGCACTGAAGCTTTCTTT. Its translation: CSVDEGPAGTEAFF.

The chain recombines TRBV5-6 with TRBJ2-7; possibly TRBD2 for D (6 bases). The CDR3 has 16 amino acids. Trimming removed 0 bases from V and 6 bases from J, with 19 bases in between. CDR1 SGHDT and CDR2 YYEEEE come from the germline V gene. The CDR3 nucleotides are TGTGCCAGCAGCTTGGTCGCCGCGGGGAGAGCGGTCGAGCAGTACTTC. Its protein product is CASSLVAAGRAVEQYF.

This clonotype was seen a few times. The J gene is TRBJ2-1, the V gene TRBV20-1; D remains ambiguous. This CDR3 has 13 amino acids. Germline V gene sequence: CDR1 DFQATT, CDR2 SNEGSKA (reference sequence). The CDR3 here is CSDGRSSYNEQFF. DNA of the CDR3: TGCAGCGATGGAAGGAGCTCCTACAATGAGCAGTTCTTC.

In this sample, this clonotype turned up a few times. The chain couples TRBV5-1 to TRBJ2-5; perhaps TRBD1 as D (5 bases). The V end lost 4 bases, the J end lost 4 bases, and 11 bases lay between the germline ends. CDR1 and CDR2 from the germline V gene are SGHRS and YFSETQ. CDR3 length equals 13 residues. CDR3 sequence: CASSVGPGETQYF. The CDR3 coding sequence is TGCGCCAGCAGCGTGGGGCCCGGAGAGACCCAGTACTTC.

This clonotype was counted a few times. The chain joins TRBV6-2 or TRBV6-3 to TRBJ2-7, with a tentative D call TRBD2 (5 bases). Germline V gene sequence: CDR1 MNHEY, CDR2 SVGEGT. The V and J ends lost 7 bases and 0 bases respectively, with 13 bases between them. The CDR3 is 14 residues long. The DNA for the CDR3 is TGTGCCAGCACTCAGACGGGAAGCTCCTACGAGCAGTACTTC. This gives the protein CASTQTGSSYEQYF.

This clonotype was seen at least ten times. The chain has TRBV12-3 or TRBV12-4 and TRBJ2-2; D gene unclear. The CDR3 has 12 residues. V was shortened by 3 bases and J by 7 bases, with 6 bases between the two germline ends. This chain's CDR3 is CASSFVGGELFF. The CDR3 DNA reads TGTGCCAGCAGTTTCGTCGGCGGGGAGCTGTTTTTT.

This clonotype was counted ten times or more. The chain recombines TRBV20-1 with TRBJ2-7; D remains unclear. The CDR3 consists of 11 residues. Trimming removed 2 bases from V and 3 bases from J, with 5 bases in between. The germline CDR1 and CDR2 sequences are DFQATT and SNEGSKA (reference sequence). The CDR3: CSARSDYEQYF. CDR3 in DNA: TGCAGTGCTAGATCTGACTACGAGCAGTACTTC.

In DNA form, the CDR3 reads TGTGCCAGCAGTTTAACGGGGACACCAATCTACAATGAGCAGTTCTTC. Its translation is CASSLTGTPIYNEQFF. J is TRBJ2-1 and V is TRBV28; D is perhaps TRBD1 (6 bases). Germline values: CDR1 MDHEN, CDR2 SYDVKM. Trimming shortened V by 2 bases and J by 3 bases, and 14 bases separated the two germline ends. This CDR3 is built from 16 residues.

The J gene is TRBJ2-3, the V gene TRBV5-1; D not resolved. Germline CDR1 reads SGHRS; CDR2 reads YFSETQ. V shed 0 bases and J shed 0 bases, with 5 bases lying between them. The length of the CDR3 is 14 residues. The CDR3 sequence: CASSLAVSTDTQYF. In DNA, the CDR3 is TGCGCCAGCAGCTTGGCTGTTAGCACAGATACGCAGTATTTT.